This is a list of T cell receptor beta chains from one sample in a study of T cells in tuberculosis. Repertoires were generated with immunoSEQ multiplex PCR, while TCRdb's copy carries only in-frame clones and drops some. The sample consists of fewer than 35,000 clones, around 95% of them appearing once. Sequences were obtained from PBMCs. The origin of the receptors is a donor aged 5 to 30 with latent tuberculosis or without tuberculosis infection. Both conserved end residues are part of each CDR3. A D gene is named only where the DNA matches it firmly. Clone size appears in some rows only: once, few, many, or a class for an expanded clone.

v_call: TRBV29-1; d_call: -; clone_size: -; j_call: TRBJ2-7; cdr3_aa: CSVAGQGWEQYF; cdr3_nt: TGCAGCGTTGCGGGGCAGGGGTGGGAGCAGTACTTC
v_call: TRBV7-9; d_call: TRBD1; clone_size: -; j_call: TRBJ2-5; cdr3_aa: CASSPGQGDETQYF; cdr3_nt: TGTGCCAGCAGCCCCGGACAGGGGGATGAGACCCAGTACTTC
v_call: TRBV6-6; d_call: -; clone_size: -; j_call: TRBJ1-5; cdr3_aa: CASRHDIHNQPQHF; cdr3_nt: TGTGCCAGCAGGCACGACATACACAATCAGCCCCAGCATTTT
v_call: TRBV18; d_call: -; clone_size: -; j_call: TRBJ1-1; cdr3_aa: CASSPPGGHTEAFF; cdr3_nt: TGTGCCAGCTCACCACCCGGCGGGCACACTGAAGCTTTCTTT
v_call: TRBV19; d_call: -; clone_size: -; j_call: TRBJ1-2; cdr3_aa: CASSIVGQSDYGYTF; cdr3_nt: TGTGCCAGTAGTATAGTAGGACAGTCCGACTATGGCTACACCTTC
v_call: TRBV7-9; d_call: -; clone_size: -; j_call: TRBJ1-1; cdr3_aa: CASSLDRAENTEAFF; cdr3_nt: TGTGCCAGCAGCTTAGACAGGGCGGAGAACACTGAAGCTTTCTTT
v_call: TRBV4-1; d_call: TRBD1; clone_size: once; j_call: TRBJ1-1; cdr3_aa: CASSQRTGGTTEAFF; cdr3_nt: TGCGCCAGCAGCCAAAGGACAGGGGGCACCACTGAAGCTTTCTTT
v_call: TRBV7-9; d_call: -; clone_size: -; j_call: TRBJ2-7; cdr3_aa: CASSSQGGYEQYF; cdr3_nt: TGTGCCAGCAGCTCCCAGGGAGGATACGAGCAGTACTTC
v_call: TRBV28; d_call: -; clone_size: -; j_call: TRBJ1-5; cdr3_aa: CASNPGGSNQPQHF; cdr3_nt: TGTGCCAGCAACCCGGGAGGTAGCAATCAGCCCCAGCATTTT
v_call: TRBV2; d_call: -; clone_size: -; j_call: TRBJ2-7; cdr3_aa: CASSESRGYEQYF; cdr3_nt: TGTGCCAGCAGTGAGTCCAGGGGCTACGAGCAGTACTTC
v_call: TRBV14; d_call: -; clone_size: -; j_call: TRBJ1-2; cdr3_aa: CASSRYRVGYGYTF; cdr3_nt: TGTGCCAGCAGCCGATACAGGGTTGGCTATGGCTACACCTTC
v_call: TRBV4-1; d_call: TRBD2; clone_size: -; j_call: TRBJ2-7; cdr3_aa: CASSQVAGATYEQYF; cdr3_nt: TGCGCCAGCAGCCAAGTAGCGGGAGCGACCTACGAGCAGTACTTC
v_call: TRBV5-1; d_call: -; clone_size: once; j_call: TRBJ1-2; cdr3_aa: CASSFSQLGGYTF; cdr3_nt: TGCGCCAGCAGCTTTAGCCAGTTAGGTGGCTACACCTTC
v_call: TRBV5-4; d_call: TRBD2; clone_size: -; j_call: TRBJ2-7; cdr3_aa: CASSSPGLAGGSTAEQYF; cdr3_nt: TGTGCCAGCAGCTCACCGGGACTAGCGGGAGGCTCCACTGCCGAGCAGTACTTC
v_call: TRBV2; d_call: -; clone_size: -; j_call: TRBJ1-1; cdr3_aa: CASSEEGGYGTEAFF; cdr3_nt: TGTGCCAGCAGTGAAGAAGGAGGGTACGGCACTGAAGCTTTCTTT
v_call: TRBV11-2; d_call: TRBD2; clone_size: few; j_call: TRBJ2-1; cdr3_aa: CASSLALVGRAPYNEQFF; cdr3_nt: TGTGCCAGCAGCTTAGCCCTCGTCGGGAGGGCCCCCTACAATGAGCAGTTCTTC
v_call: TRBV2; d_call: -; clone_size: -; j_call: TRBJ1-1; cdr3_aa: CASIGGVMNTEAFF; cdr3_nt: TGTGCCAGCATTGGAGGAGTCATGAACACTGAAGCTTTCTTT
v_call: TRBV12-5; d_call: TRBD1; clone_size: -; j_call: TRBJ1-5; cdr3_aa: CASGSGQGRGQPQHF; cdr3_nt: TGTGCTAGTGGTTCGGGACAGGGAAGAGGTCAGCCCCAGCATTTT
v_call: TRBV6-6; d_call: TRBD1; clone_size: once; j_call: TRBJ2-5; cdr3_aa: CASTDRVGETQYF; cdr3_nt: TGTGCCAGCACCGACAGGGTGGGGGAGACCCAGTACTTC
v_call: TRBV6-1; d_call: -; clone_size: -; j_call: TRBJ2-7; cdr3_aa: CASSEAVRASYEQYF; cdr3_nt: TGTGCCAGCAGTGAAGCGGTCAGGGCTTCCTACGAGCAGTACTTC
v_call: TRBV5-6; d_call: -; clone_size: -; j_call: TRBJ2-1; cdr3_aa: CASSLVGGRGARLYNEQFF; cdr3_nt: TGTGCCAGCAGCTTGGTGGGGGGACGCGGGGCAAGACTATACAATGAGCAGTTCTTC
v_call: TRBV2; d_call: TRBD1; clone_size: -; j_call: TRBJ2-1; cdr3_aa: CASSSQGAQSEQFF; cdr3_nt: TGTGCCAGCAGCTCGCAGGGGGCGCAGAGTGAGCAGTTCTTC
v_call: TRBV5-1; d_call: TRBD2; clone_size: -; j_call: TRBJ2-3; cdr3_aa: CASRRLAGAQGTDTQYF; cdr3_nt: TGCGCCAGCAGGAGGCTAGCGGGAGCCCAGGGCACAGATACGCAGTATTTT
v_call: TRBV23-1; d_call: TRBD1; clone_size: -; j_call: TRBJ2-1; cdr3_aa: CASSLSPGQDQQFF; cdr3_nt: TGCGCCAGCAGTCTTTCTCCCGGACAGGACCAGCAGTTCTTC